The clone carrying this T cell receptor beta chain has just a few counts. Its antigen is unidentified. This specimen belongs to a study of response to subunit inactivated influenza vaccine. Whole-study findings and limits: Authors suggested that a seasonal influenza vaccination recruits few new T cells each time.

Germline CDR1 and CDR2: SGHTA and FQGNSA. The V gene lost 5 bases and the J gene lost 3 bases, with 23 bases spanning the gap. The length of the CDR3 is 17 residues. TCRdb analysed the RT-PCR reads with MiXCR anew, one entry per CDR3 protein. The repertoire holds approximately 170,000 distinct CDR3 sequences, with under 15% as singletons. The J gene is TRBJ2-7, the V gene TRBV7-2; D is possibly TRBD1 (6 bases). The sequence came from a man aged 45-65 years who received an inactivated influenza vaccine. The starting material was CD8+ T cells sorted from PBMCs, obtained 5 to 6 days after vaccination. Here the CDR3 DNA reads TGTGCCAGCAGCGCCAAGAGAGCTTGGGACACCCTCTACGAGCAGTACTTC. Translated: CASSAKRAWDTLYEQYF.